These T cell receptor beta chains were read from a single sample in a study of cytomegalovirus exposure and HLA in healthy donors. The data were produced by immunoSEQ multiplex PCR, yet TCRdb's version contains in-frame clones alone and is incomplete. The sample comprises 95,000 to 110,000 clones, roughly 70% of which are singletons, and approximately 3.5% rests with the top ten. Input material: PBMCs. The receptors shown here come from a woman aged 50 to 65 in good health and CMV-seronegative. Each CDR3 is given with its conserved first and last residue.

j_gene	v_gene	CDR3aa
TRBJ1-5	TRBV7-8	CASSLEYRDIQNQPQHF
TRBJ1-2	TRBV7-8	CASSLGRQSPYGYTF
TRBJ1-2	TRBV7-9	CASSLDSSYGYTF
TRBJ2-3	TRBV9	CASSALAGTDTQYF
TRBJ2-5	TRBV7-2	CASSSSGGGETQYF
TRBJ1-1	TRBV4-1	CASSRGAYTEAFF
TRBJ2-3	TRBV7-2	CASSLAVSGGAEYF
TRBJ2-7	TRBV7-2	CASSLPRAQPTQQYF
.	TRBV5-1	CASSEGHRAYEQYF
TRBJ2-3	TRBV11-3	CASSSEGGISTDTQYF
TRBJ2-4	TRBV5-1	CASSLARVGGTPAKNIQYF
TRBJ1-3	TRBV9	CASSVAGGSNTIYF
TRBJ2-1	TRBV7-9	CASSIPGSSYNEQFF
TRBJ2-5	TRBV30	CAWTRGQGETQYF
TRBJ1-2	TRBV5-1	CASSDLQGENGYTF
TRBJ1-2	TRBV6-5	CASSYARQVPYGYTF
TRBJ1-4	TRBV7-9	CASSSFHPGTANEKLFF